Here is one T cell receptor beta chain with its context. The target antigen is unknown. Stated treatment: some 20 received Ad26.COV2.S at low or high dose, single or two shots; 5 received placebo; per-sample allocation not given. Vaccine and placebo recipients were sampled on day 63 after the first injection. This person who donated was an adult of 18-55 years in Boston. This specimen belongs to a study of Ad26.COV2.S vaccination and SARS-CoV-2 variants. Study outcomes and limitations: Marked by substantial breadth, spike-specific CD8+ and CD4+ T cell responses were reportedly seen after vaccination.

The CDR3 is 12 amino acids. J lost 7 bases, V lost 8 bases, and 4 bases had no gene match. The germline V gene encodes CDR1 GTSNPN and CDR2 SVGIG (reference sequence). Libraries were prepared by immunoSEQ multiplex PCR; TCRdb keeps only in-frame clonotypes and omits some of them. The table lists about 350,000 clones, 75% to 90% of them singletons. The sample was peripheral blood, taken in a trial of Ad26.COV2.S vaccine versus placebo. This rearrangement joins TRBV30 to TRBJ2-1, with TRBD2 identical over 11 bases. The clonotype originates from a person aged 18-60 years who received the Ad26.COV2.S COVID-19 vaccine or a placebo. DNA for the CDR3: TGTGCCGGGTGGACTAGCGGGAATGAGCAGTTCTTC. As protein: CAGWTSGNEQFF.